This note documents a single TCR beta chain sequence. Antigen specificity is unknown. The record originates from a study of cytomegalovirus exposure and HLA in healthy donors. This PCR relied on a set of 60 Vbeta primers and 13 Jbeta primers. Clones were read by immunoSEQ multiplex PCR, and TCRdb kept only the in-frame ones, dropping some. The sample records over 70,000 clones, 55% to 80% being singletons. It was healthy bone marrow donors who served as donors. Study-wide results and caveats: Earlier findings revealed that most TCR beta V segments proved productive either about 90% or about 30% of the time.

The TCR comes from a man in his forties in good health and CMV-seropositive. The sequencing input was PBMCs.

The CDR3, as DNA: TGTGCCAGCAGCTTAGGGACAGGGCGAGCCAAAAACATTCAGTACTTC. Translating it yields CASSLGTGRAKNIQYF. The chain employs TRBV13 and TRBJ2-4, with 7 bases lining up with TRBD1. With 0 bases clipped from V and 0 bases from J, the junction kept 2 bases outside the gene matches. The CDR3 consists of 16 residues. Germline V CDR1 and CDR2: PRHDT, FYEKMQ (reference sequence).